Listed here are 8 T cell receptor beta chains from one sample, sequenced in a study of blood T cell repertoires in COVID-19. Using immunoSEQ multiplex PCR, the repertoire was profiled, and TCRdb retains in-frame clones only, with some absent. This repertoire shows over 130,000 clones, more than 85% found once; its top ten account for less than 6.5%. The sequencing input was peripheral blood. These receptors were collected from a human donor in a cohort sampled during active COVID-19.

The V gene is TRBV5-6, the J gene TRBJ2-7; D gene ambiguous. Germline V gene lookup returns CDR1 SGHDT and CDR2 YYEEEE. The CDR3 runs to 14 residues. Trimming removed 2 bases from V and 1 base from J, with 10 bases in between. CDR3 loop: CASSLAFRSYEQYF. The CDR3 region has the DNA TGTGCCAGCAGCTTAGCTTTTCGATCCTACGAGCAGTACTTC.

The chain joins TRBV3-1 (or the pseudogene TRBV3-2) to TRBJ2-1; a possible D gene is TRBD2 (6 bases). V lost 10 bases to trimming and J lost 6 bases, with 16 bases between them. This CDR3 spans 13 amino acids. Per germline, CDR1 LGHDT and CDR2 YNNKEL (reference sequence). CDR3 DNA: TGTGCCATCTCGGACTACGCCCTCAATGAGCAGTTCTTC. Translated: CAISDYALNEQFF.

The chain carries TRBV11-2 and TRBJ2-3, with D uncertain. V was pared by 4 bases and J by 6 bases, with 17 bases between. Germline assignment: CDR1 SGHAT and CDR2 FQNNGV. The CDR3 has 15 residues. The DNA for the CDR3 is TGTGCCAGCAGCTCCCTGGCCTTACCTTCGGATACGCAGTATTTT. It translates to CASSSLALPSDTQYF.

This clone has only a few counts. J is TRBJ2-1 and V is TRBV7-8; 7 nucleotides agree with TRBD2. The J segment lost 8 bases and the V segment lost 2 bases, leaving 9 bases of the junction unmatched. Germline CDR1 reads SGHVS; CDR2 reads FQNEAQ. The CDR3 is 15 residues long. The CDR3, as DNA: TGTGCCAGCAGCTTAATCTCAGGGAGGGCGGATGAGCAGTTCTTC. Amino acids: CASSLISGRADEQFF.

The CDR3 DNA sequence: TGCGCCAGCAGCCAAGGGGCTAGCGGGGGGCGGAAAGAGACCCAGTACTTC. Its protein is CASSQGASGGRKETQYF. The chain couples TRBV4-1 to TRBJ2-5; 11 bases match TRBD2. CDR3 length equals 17 residues. Germline assignment: CDR1 MGHRA and CDR2 YSYEKL. After removal of 1 base from V and 3 bases from J, the junction contained 7 bases not matched to a gene.

The chain employs TRBV6-1 and TRBJ2-7, with a tentative D call TRBD2 (6 bases). V lost 3 bases to trimming and J lost 0 bases, with 12 bases between them. The CDR3 length is 15 residues. Germline V gene sequence: CDR1 MNHNS, CDR2 SASEGT. The CDR3 region is CASSERRGNSYEQYF. In DNA, the CDR3 is TGTGCCAGCAGTGAGAGACGGGGGAACTCCTACGAGCAGTACTTC.

V and J are TRBV7-3 and TRBJ2-1; 8 positions agree with TRBD2. V lost 3 bases to trimming and J lost 1 base; unmatched junction nucleotides: 2. Per the germline V gene, CDR1 is SGHTA and CDR2 is FQGTGA. CDR3 length: 15 amino acids. The CDR3, as DNA: TGTGCCAGCAGCTTCGGGGGGGCGTCCTACAATGAGCAGTTCTTC. Its translation is CASSFGGASYNEQFF.

The table lists this clone with a count of one. This sequence joins TRBV4-1 and TRBJ2-3; D is unresolved. CDR3 length: 15 residues. CDR1 and CDR2 from the germline V gene are MGHRA and YSYEKL. V was cut by 1 base and J by 4 bases, with 12 bases left in between. CDR3 nucleotides: TGCGCCAGCAGCCAAGGACTCTACGGCCCAGATACGCAGTATTTT. It translates to CASSQGLYGPDTQYF.